These 28 T cell receptor beta chains were sequenced from one sample in a study of cytomegalovirus exposure and HLA in healthy donors. Primers for the PCR totalled 60 Vbeta and 13 Jbeta. The data were produced by immunoSEQ multiplex PCR, yet TCRdb's version contains in-frame clones alone and is incomplete. The sample has 80,000 to 100,000 clones; the top ten hold 15% to 17%. The sample comprised PBMCs. The source of these receptors is a man between 50 and 59 years old in good health and CMV-seropositive.

The chain couples TRBV5-1 to TRBJ1-4; 7 bases are a match to TRBD1. Unmatched junction bases numbered 7, after V lost 2 bases and J lost 0 bases. The CDR3 length is 17 residues. The germline V gene encodes CDR1 SGHRS and CDR2 YFSETQ. The CDR3 loop is CASSLTGTAATNEKLFF. In DNA form, the CDR3 reads TGCGCCAGCAGCTTAACCGGGACAGCAGCAACTAATGAAAAACTGTTTTTT.

V and J are TRBV19 and TRBJ2-7; no clear D gene. V lost 5 bases and J 1 base, leaving 9 bases between the germline ends. CDR1 LNHDA and CDR2 SQIVND come from the germline V gene (reference sequence). The CDR3 is 13 amino acids. The DNA for the CDR3 is TGTGCCAGTAGTTCCCCTAATTCCTACGAGCAGTACTTC. Its translation: CASSSPNSYEQYF.

The V call is TRBV5-1, the J call TRBJ2-1; possible D gene TRBD2, 7 bases. The CDR3 is 14 residues long. The V end was cut by 4 bases, the J end by 6 bases, with 14 bases between. The germline V gene has CDR1 SGHRS and CDR2 YFSETQ. The CDR3 protein is CASSLGGQVNEQFF. The CDR3 DNA is TGCGCCAGCAGCCTGGGGGGGCAGGTCAATGAGCAGTTCTTC.

This chain uses TRBV4-2 with TRBJ2-3; TRBD2 aligns across 13 bases. In germline, CDR1 is LGHNA, CDR2 YNFKEQ. The CDR3 spans 19 residues. The junction had 8 bases not matched to a gene; V was cut back by 2 bases and J by 0 bases. CDR3 coding DNA: TGTGCCAGCAGCCAAAGACTAGCGGGAGGCACCAAAAGCACAGATACGCAGTATTTT. As protein: CASSQRLAGGTKSTDTQYF.

The CDR3 loop is CASSLGAATYEQYV. The CDR3 region has the DNA TGTGCCAGCTCCCTTGGAGCTGCAACCTACGAGCAGTACGTC. The chain carries TRBV18 and TRBJ2-7; D remains ambiguous. The CDR3 spans 14 residues. Trimming cost V 6 bases and J 2 bases, with 14 bases left between them. Germline V gene data show CDR1 as KGHSH and CDR2 as LQKENI.

The V call is TRBV7-2, the J call TRBJ2-1, with 11 positions matching TRBD2. The CDR3 runs to 16 residues. Germline V gene sequence: CDR1 SGHTA, CDR2 FQGNSA. Germline trimming cut 0 bases from V and 9 bases from J; bases unmatched to any gene: 7. CDR3 in amino acids: CASSLAWLAGGFEQFF. The CDR3 bases are TGTGCCAGCAGCTTAGCGTGGCTAGCGGGAGGATTTGAGCAGTTCTTC. The full variable domain, in which reference TRBV7-2 and TRBJ2-1 provide the parts outside the CDR3, is GAGVSQSPSNKVTEKGKDVELRCDPISGHTALYWYRQSLGQGLEFLIYFQGNSAPDKSGLPSDRFSAERTGGSVSTLTIQRTQQEDSAVYLCASSLAWLAGGFEQFFGPGTRLTVL.

The chain is built from TRBV28 and TRBJ2-7; D may be TRBD2 (6 bases). The CDR3 has 16 residues. Germline V gene data show CDR1 as MDHEN and CDR2 as SYDVKM. The V end lost 3 bases, the J end lost 2 bases, and 17 bases lay between the germline ends. Here the CDR3 DNA reads TGTGCCAGCAGTTTTAGGGGCGGGGACCGTGCCTACGAGCAGTACTTC. Translated, it gives CASSFRGGDRAYEQYF.

With regard to this clone: The final CDR3 position lacks the conserved phenylalanine or tryptophan, pointing to a likely read error. This rearrangement joins TRBV29-1 to TRBJ2-3, with TRBD2 matching 14 bases. Germline V lookup: CDR1 SQVTM, CDR2 ANQGSEA. After removal of 5 bases from V and 3 bases from J, the junction contained 7 bases not matched to a gene. The CDR3 totals 16 residues. The CDR3 loop is CSVSGLAGVRTDTQYS. CDR3 bases: TGCAGCGTTTCGGGACTAGCGGGAGTTCGGACAGATACGCAGTATTCT.

The gene calls are TRBV18 and TRBJ1-3; D is ambiguous. The CDR3 has 17 residues. Germline V gives CDR1 KGHSH, CDR2 LQKENI. V lost 4 bases and J 0 bases, leaving 16 bases between the germline ends. In DNA form, the CDR3 reads TGTGCCAGCTCACATATAACAGACACAACCTCTGGAAACACCATATATTTT. Amino acid sequence: CASSHITDTTSGNTIYF.

The rearrangement joins TRBV7-2 to TRBJ1-3; D is uncertain. Germline-derived CDR1 and CDR2 are SGHTA and FQGNSA. V gave up 5 bases and J gave up 4 bases, with 12 bases separating them. The CDR3 has 14 residues. CDR3 nucleotide sequence: TGTGCCAGCAGCCCGGTGCAGGCCGGAAACACCATATATTTT. Its translation: CASSPVQAGNTIYF. The variable domain in full, completed from reference TRBV7-2 and TRBJ1-3, reads GAGVSQSPSNKVTEKGKDVELRCDPISGHTALYWYRQSLGQGLEFLIYFQGNSAPDKSGLPSDRFSAERTGGSVSTLTIQRTQQEDSAVYLCASSPVQAGNTIYFGEGSWLTVV.

J is TRBJ2-4 and V is TRBV2, with D possibly TRBD1 on 5 matching bases. Per the germline V gene, CDR1 is SNHLY and CDR2 is FYNNEI. The V and J ends lost 7 bases and 2 bases respectively, with 6 bases between them. The CDR3 runs 12 residues. The CDR3, as DNA: TGTGCCAGCAAGGGGCCCAAAAACATTCAGTACTTC. This translates into CASKGPKNIQYF.

CDR3 nucleotide sequence: TGTGCCAGCAGCTCGGGGGACAGTAATAATTCACCCCTCCACTTT. Translated: CASSSGDSNNSPLHF. J is TRBJ1-6 and V is TRBV9; 7 bases fit TRBD1. This CDR3 is 15 amino acids long. J was trimmed by 5 bases and V by 4 bases; bases with no gene match: 6. Germline V gene sequence: CDR1 SGDLS, CDR2 YYNGEE.

The V gene is TRBV6-5, the J gene TRBJ1-1, with D uncertain. Trimming took 4 bases from V and 11 from J, leaving 17 bases between them. The CDR3 spans 13 residues. Germline CDR1 and CDR2: MNHEY and SVGAGI. The CDR3 spells CASSSVGTEAAFF. In DNA form, the CDR3 reads TGTGCCAGCAGTTCGGTCGGTACCGAAGCGGCTTTCTTT.

The chain recombines TRBV18 with TRBJ2-1; D may be TRBD2 (5 bases). V lost 4 bases, J lost 4 bases, and 11 bases lay in between. Germline CDR1 and CDR2: KGHSH and LQKENI. The CDR3 extends over 14 amino acids. The CDR3 spells CASSRLTGYNEQFF. Written as DNA, the CDR3 is TGTGCCAGCTCACGACTGACGGGATACAATGAGCAGTTCTTC.

This chain connects TRBV7-2 to TRBJ2-3; D gene unclear. The CDR3 sequence is 15 residues long. Germline values: CDR1 SGHTA, CDR2 FQGNSA. Trimming removed 4 bases at V and 0 bases at J, with 11 bases between. The CDR3 sequence is CASSSRWSSTDTQYF. The CDR3 nucleotides read TGTGCCAGCAGCTCCCGGTGGTCTAGCACAGATACGCAGTATTTT.

The chain is built from TRBV9 and TRBJ2-7; 7 bases map to TRBD1. The CDR3 is 15 amino acids. Looked up from germline, CDR1 is SGDLS and CDR2 is YYNGEE. J lost 2 bases, V lost 0 bases, and 5 bases had no gene match. CDR3: CASSVAFGQAYEQYF. CDR3 in DNA: TGTGCCAGCAGCGTAGCTTTTGGACAGGCCTACGAGCAGTACTTC.

The V and J genes are TRBV28 and TRBJ1-1, with 7 bases fitting TRBD1. Looked up from germline, CDR1 is MDHEN and CDR2 is SYDVKM. CDR3 length: 13 residues. V shed 7 bases and J 8 bases; nucleotides not matched to a gene: 10. The CDR3 nucleotides read TGTGCCAGCAATTCACCTCAGACAGGGGAAGCTTTCTTT. Translated, it gives CASNSPQTGEAFF.

This sequence joins TRBV6-5 and TRBJ1-3, with D unresolved. The V gene's germline CDR1 is MNHEY and CDR2 SVGAGI. This CDR3 has 14 residues. V was trimmed by 6 bases and J by 4 bases, leaving 13 bases between them. CDR3 in amino acids: CASSPVGRGNTIYF. The CDR3 DNA reads as TGTGCCAGCAGCCCGGTGGGCAGGGGAAACACCATATATTTT.

DNA of the CDR3: TGTGCCAGTAGTATGGGGCTAGCGGGAGAACCTTCCACTGAGCAGTACGTC. This gives the protein CASSMGLAGEPSTEQYV. The chain recombines TRBV19 with TRBJ2-7, with 10 positions matching TRBD2. Per the germline V gene, CDR1 is LNHDA and CDR2 is SQIVND (reference sequence). This CDR3 is built from 17 residues. V lost 3 bases and J lost 7; bases outside the gene matches: 15.

The rearrangement joins TRBV6-5 to TRBJ2-3, with 9 bases lining up with TRBD1. The CDR3 loop spans 14 amino acids. Germline V gene sequence: CDR1 MNHEY, CDR2 SVGAGI. V was pared by 6 bases and J by 6 bases, with 7 bases of the junction left unmatched. The CDR3 sequence: CASRPRDRVDTQYF. The DNA for the CDR3 is TGTGCCAGCAGACCCCGGGACAGGGTGGATACGCAGTATTTT.

This sequence joins TRBV18 and TRBJ2-5, with a tentative D call TRBD2 (5 bases). V was pared by 5 bases and J by 2 bases, with 12 bases between. This CDR3 comprises 14 residues. Germline lookup yields CDR1 KGHSH and CDR2 LQKENI. CDR3 protein: CASSTRAVQETQYF. The CDR3 DNA reads as TGTGCCAGCTCAACGCGGGCGGTACAAGAGACCCAGTACTTC.

The chain joins TRBV4-1 to TRBJ1-1; 7 bases fit TRBD1. The germline CDR1 and CDR2 sequences are MGHRA and YSYEKL. This CDR3 spans 14 amino acids. J lost 4 bases, V lost 6 bases, and 8 bases had no gene match. The CDR3 DNA is TGCGCCAGCAGGGGGGTCAGGGGGAGCACTGAAGCTTTCTTT. Translation gives CASRGVRGSTEAFF.

The chain uses TRBV5-6 and TRBJ2-7, with D perhaps TRBD2 (5 bases). The V and J ends lost 1 base and 0 bases respectively, with 11 bases between them. The CDR3 loop spans 15 amino acids. Germline V gene sequence: CDR1 SGHDT, CDR2 YYEEEE. The CDR3 sequence is CASSLSSVSSYEQYV. CDR3 nucleotides: TGTGCCAGCAGCTTGAGTAGCGTCAGCTCCTACGAGCAGTACGTC.

V gene TRBV7-2 combines with J gene TRBJ2-7; a possible D gene is TRBD2 (6 bases). The germline V gene has CDR1 SGHTA and CDR2 FQGNSA. The ends were cut back, 5 bases at V and 0 bases at J, with 14 bases in the middle. This CDR3 comprises 15 residues. CDR3 residues: CASSDQPSASYEQYF. CDR3 DNA sequence: TGTGCCAGCAGCGACCAACCTAGCGCCTCCTACGAGCAGTACTTC. Full variable domain (missing parts from reference TRBV7-2 and TRBJ2-7): GAGVSQSPSNKVTEKGKDVELRCDPISGHTALYWYRQSLGQGLEFLIYFQGNSAPDKSGLPSDRFSAERTGGSVSTLTIQRTQQEDSAVYLCASSDQPSASYEQYFGPGTRLTVT.

This sequence joins TRBV27 and TRBJ2-1; D is uncertain. Germline loops: CDR1 MNHEY, CDR2 SMNVEV (reference sequence). The V and J ends lost 2 bases and 7 bases respectively, with 12 bases between them. This CDR3 comprises 14 residues. This chain's CDR3 is CASSLIALENEQFF. In DNA, the CDR3 is TGTGCCAGCAGTTTAATCGCCCTAGAGAATGAGCAGTTCTTC.

V and J are TRBV7-3 and TRBJ2-1, with unresolved D. CDR1 and CDR2 (germline): SGHTA, FQGTGA. This CDR3 comprises 14 residues. The V end lost 4 bases, the J end lost 1 base, and 8 bases lay between the germline ends. The CDR3 DNA is TGTGCCAGCAGCTCCCAGTCGTCCTACAATGAGCAGTTCTTC. Protein: CASSSQSSYNEQFF.

The V and J genes are TRBV2 and TRBJ1-5; no clear D gene. CDR3 size: 12 residues. CDR1 is SNHLY and CDR2 is FYNNEI in the germline V gene. The V and J ends lost 8 bases and 5 bases respectively, with 10 bases between them. In nucleotides, the CDR3 is TGTGCCAGCGGCCAATCCTATCAGCCCCAGCATTTT. Protein sequence: CASGQSYQPQHF.

The chain recombines TRBV6-1 with TRBJ1-1; tentative D call: TRBD1 (6 bases). V lost 7 bases, J lost 4 bases, and 16 bases lay in between. Germline V CDR1 and CDR2: MNHNS, SASEGT. This CDR3 comprises 14 residues. The CDR3 DNA reads TGTGCCAGCACCGAACGCCAGGGGAGCACTGAAGCTTTCTTT. Translating gives CASTERQGSTEAFF.